The next 19 T cell receptor beta chains were all read from a single sample in a study of blood T cell repertoires in COVID-19. Generated by immunoSEQ multiplex PCR, the TCRdb table keeps only in-frame clones and is missing some. The sample consists of 85,000 to 90,000 clones, roughly 76% of them appearing once. Source material: peripheral blood. The receptors here all came from a woman older than 75 with active or convalescent COVID-19.

The CDR3, as DNA: TGTGCCAGCAGCTTATATTTAGCGGGGAGCTCCTACAATGAGCAGTTCTTC. It is translated as CASSLYLAGSSYNEQFF. The genes are TRBV5-6 and TRBJ2-1, with 8 bases aligning to TRBD2. The V and J ends lost 2 bases and 0 bases, in that order; junction bases with no gene match: 7. This CDR3 comprises 17 residues. Germline CDR1 is SGHDT and CDR2 is YYEEEE.

The chain employs TRBV24-1 and TRBJ2-1, with TRBD1 matching 9 bases. The germline V gene has CDR1 KGHDR and CDR2 SFDVKD. There are 15 residues in the CDR3. J lost 3 bases, V lost 5 bases, and 4 bases had no gene match. CDR3 amino acids: CATSVGTGNYNEQFF. Written as DNA, the CDR3 is TGTGCCACCAGTGTCGGGACAGGGAACTACAATGAGCAGTTCTTC.

The genes are TRBV5-8 and TRBJ1-5, with D unresolved. Germline values: CDR1 SGHTS, CDR2 YDEGEE. This CDR3 comprises 16 residues. The V end lost 6 bases, the J end lost 3 bases, and 19 bases lay between the germline ends. The CDR3 reads CASNRKVTGSNQPQHF. The CDR3 region has the DNA TGTGCCAGCAACCGGAAGGTGACTGGGTCCAATCAGCCCCAGCATTTT.

This chain uses TRBV5-6 with TRBJ1-1; 8 nucleotides align to TRBD1. V lost 4 bases, J lost 1 base, and 3 bases stayed unmatched. CDR1 and CDR2 (germline): SGHDT, YYEEEE. The CDR3 covers 14 residues. The CDR3 region is CASSLDRGNTEAFF. CDR3 DNA sequence: TGTGCCAGCAGCCTCGACAGGGGGAACACTGAAGCTTTCTTT.

This chain connects TRBV4-1 to TRBJ1-2; 8 positions agree with TRBD1. V dropped 0 bases and J dropped 4; count of bases not matched to a gene: 1. Germline V gene data show CDR1 as MGHRA and CDR2 as YSYEKL. CDR3 length: 14 residues. DNA for the CDR3: TGCGCCAGCAGCCAAGACGACAGGGGCTATGGCTACACCTTC. Protein product: CASSQDDRGYGYTF.

The chain has TRBV6-6 and TRBJ2-1; 10 nucleotides align to TRBD2. V shed 5 bases and J 0 bases; nucleotides not matched to a gene: 10. Germline V gives CDR1 MNHNY, CDR2 SVGAGI (reference sequence). This CDR3 region has 18 residues. The CDR3 coding sequence is TGTGCCAGCAGTCCCGCAGCGGGGGGGCCCAGCTCCTACAATGAGCAGTTCTTC. Translation: CASSPAAGGPSSYNEQFF.

The V call is TRBV7-2, the J call TRBJ2-7; TRBD1 matches at 10 bases. This CDR3 has 14 residues. J lost 3 bases, V lost 9 bases, and 8 bases had no gene match. Germline V gene lookup returns CDR1 SGHTA and CDR2 FQGNSA. The DNA of the CDR3 is TGTGCCAGTTCCCGGGACAGGGGATTCTACGAGCAGTACTTC. This translates into CASSRDRGFYEQYF.

The chain carries TRBV11-1 and TRBJ2-1, with a weak D call TRBD2 (5 bases). The CDR3 spans 13 residues. V was clipped by 5 bases and J by 5 bases, with 10 bases between them. Germline V CDR1 and CDR2: SGHAT, FQDESV (reference sequence). As DNA, the CDR3 is TGTGCCAGCAGCCTTAATAGCGACAATGAGCAGTTCTTC. Its protein product is CASSLNSDNEQFF.

The gene calls are TRBV30 and TRBJ1-5, with 9 nucleotides matching TRBD1. In germline, CDR1 is GTSNPN, CDR2 SVGIG (reference sequence). This CDR3 comprises 12 residues. V was clipped by 5 bases and J by 7 bases; unmatched bases: 3. The CDR3 spells CAWGQGRQPQHF. Written as DNA, the CDR3 is TGTGCCTGGGGACAGGGGAGACAGCCCCAGCATTTT.

The chain links TRBV30 to TRBJ2-1, with D perhaps matching TRBD2 (6 bases). Trimming stripped 5 bases from V and 7 bases from J, with 21 bases between. Germline CDR1 GTSNPN, CDR2 SVGIG (reference sequence). The CDR3 has 15 amino acids. The CDR3 bases are TGTGCCTGGGTGCAGGTTGGGGGGATAAATAATGAGCAGTTCTTC. This gives the protein CAWVQVGGINNEQFF.

This chain joins TRBV10-3 and TRBJ2-2; 8 nucleotides match TRBD2. The CDR3 sequence is 17 residues long. Germline CDR1 is ENHRY and CDR2 is SYGVKD. After removal of 4 bases from V and 7 bases from J, the junction contained 14 bases not matched to a gene. CDR3 protein: CAISATGGQTPDGELFF. The CDR3 bases are TGTGCCATCAGTGCCACGGGGGGGCAGACCCCAGACGGGGAGCTGTTTTTT.

V gene TRBV18 combines with J gene TRBJ1-4; 9 nucleotides match TRBD1. The V and J ends lost 2 bases and 6 bases, in that order; junction bases with no gene match: 7. The germline CDR1 and CDR2 sequences are KGHSH and LQKENI. The CDR3 contains 16 residues. The CDR3 bases are TGTGCCAGCTCACCAAATCCGGGACAGGGTTATGAAAAACTGTTTTTT. Residues: CASSPNPGQGYEKLFF. Filled out from reference TRBV18 and TRBJ1-4, the complete variable domain reads NAGVMQNPRHLVRRRGQEARLRCSPMKGHSHVYWYRQLPEEGLKFMVYLQKENIIDESGMPKERFSAEFPKEGPSILRIQQVVRGDSAAYFCASSPNPGQGYEKLFFGSGTQLSVL.

Written as DNA, the CDR3 is TGTGCCAGCAGTTACTCCCCAGGGTCGGATCAGCCCCAGCATTTT. This encodes CASSYSPGSDQPQHF. The chain is built from TRBV6-5 and TRBJ1-5; TRBD1 is a possible D gene (5 bases). CDR3 size: 15 residues. V lost 0 bases and J 5 bases, leaving 11 bases between the germline ends. Germline V CDR1 and CDR2: MNHEY, SVGAGI.

This clone has ten or more counts. This chain links TRBV9 with TRBJ2-3; D gene ambiguous. Per germline, CDR1 SGDLS and CDR2 YYNGEE. The CDR3 contains 14 residues. V was clipped by 4 bases and J by 1 base, with 10 bases between them. Written as DNA, the CDR3 is TGTGCCAGCAGCTCGTCGGGTGGCACAGATACGCAGTATTTT. Its translation is CASSSSGGTDTQYF.

In DNA form, the CDR3 reads TGTGCCAGCAGCGTTCCTACAGGGGGAGGAGGAACTGAAGCTTTCTTT. Translating it yields CASSVPTGGGGTEAFF. The chain couples TRBV6-6 to TRBJ1-1; 8 nucleotides align to TRBD1. In germline, CDR1 is MNHNY, CDR2 SVGAGI (reference sequence). The ends lost 6 bases at V and 5 bases at J; junction bases unmatched: 14. CDR3 length equals 16 residues.

This clone was seen only a few times. The chain combines TRBV7-6 with TRBJ1-1; 7 bases map to TRBD1. CDR3 size: 18 residues. V was pared by 0 bases and J by 1 base, with 11 bases of the junction left unmatched. Looked up from germline, CDR1 is SGHVS and CDR2 is FNYEAQ. The CDR3 DNA reads as TGTGCCAGCAGCTTAGCAAGGGACAGTAGAAGAGAGAACACTGAAGCTTTCTTT. This codes for CASSLARDSRRENTEAFF.

The V and J genes are TRBV2 and TRBJ2-5, with D hard to call. Per the germline V gene, CDR1 is SNHLY and CDR2 is FYNNEI. V lost 2 bases to trimming and J lost 1 base, with 8 bases between them. CDR3 size: 14 residues. CDR3 DNA: TGTGCCAGCAGTGAACTGGGCGCCCAAGAGACCCAGTACTTC. Translating gives CASSELGAQETQYF.

The genes are TRBV27 and TRBJ1-3; D uncertain. CDR3 length: 11 residues. With 8 bases removed from V and 6 bases from J, the gap between germline ends came to 8 bases. In germline, CDR1 is MNHEY, CDR2 SMNVEV (reference sequence). The CDR3 bases are TGTGCCAGCGGTTACTTAAACACCATATATTTT. This translates into CASGYLNTIYF.

The J gene is TRBJ1-5, the V gene TRBV7-8; 7 positions match TRBD1. Germline lookup yields CDR1 SGHVS and CDR2 FQNEAQ. The trim removed 8 bases at V and 1 base at J, leaving 5 bases unmatched. The CDR3 contains 14 residues. Here the CDR3 reads CASGRGQSNQPQHF. The CDR3 region has the DNA TGTGCCAGCGGACGGGGACAGAGCAATCAGCCCCAGCATTTT.